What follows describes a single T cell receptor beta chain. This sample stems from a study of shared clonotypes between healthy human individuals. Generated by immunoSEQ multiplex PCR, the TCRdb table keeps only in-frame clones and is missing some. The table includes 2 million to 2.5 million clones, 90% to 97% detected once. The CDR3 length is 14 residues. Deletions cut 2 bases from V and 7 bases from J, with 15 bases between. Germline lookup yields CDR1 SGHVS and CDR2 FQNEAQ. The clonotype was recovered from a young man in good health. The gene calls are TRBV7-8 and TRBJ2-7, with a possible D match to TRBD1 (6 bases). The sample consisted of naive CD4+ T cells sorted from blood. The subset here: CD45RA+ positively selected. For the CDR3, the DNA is TGTGCCAGCAGCTTAAGCCGGCCGCAGGGGGAGCAGTACTTC. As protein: CASSLSRPQGEQYF.